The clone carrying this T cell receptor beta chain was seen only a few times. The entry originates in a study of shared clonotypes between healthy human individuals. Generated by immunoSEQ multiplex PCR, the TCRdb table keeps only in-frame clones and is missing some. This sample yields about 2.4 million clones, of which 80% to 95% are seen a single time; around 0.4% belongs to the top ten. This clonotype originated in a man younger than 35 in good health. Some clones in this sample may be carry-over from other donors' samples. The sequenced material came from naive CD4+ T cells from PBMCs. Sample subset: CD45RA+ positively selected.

CDR3 loop: CASSELGGRVPDTQYF. The CDR3 DNA sequence: TGTGCCAGCAGTGAACTAGGCGGGAGGGTCCCAGATACGCAGTATTTT. The V call is TRBV25-1, the J call TRBJ2-3, with 9 bases aligning to TRBD2. The CDR3 has 16 residues. V was clipped by 2 bases and J by 4 bases; unmatched bases: 7. Germline lookup yields CDR1 MGHDK and CDR2 SYGVNS.